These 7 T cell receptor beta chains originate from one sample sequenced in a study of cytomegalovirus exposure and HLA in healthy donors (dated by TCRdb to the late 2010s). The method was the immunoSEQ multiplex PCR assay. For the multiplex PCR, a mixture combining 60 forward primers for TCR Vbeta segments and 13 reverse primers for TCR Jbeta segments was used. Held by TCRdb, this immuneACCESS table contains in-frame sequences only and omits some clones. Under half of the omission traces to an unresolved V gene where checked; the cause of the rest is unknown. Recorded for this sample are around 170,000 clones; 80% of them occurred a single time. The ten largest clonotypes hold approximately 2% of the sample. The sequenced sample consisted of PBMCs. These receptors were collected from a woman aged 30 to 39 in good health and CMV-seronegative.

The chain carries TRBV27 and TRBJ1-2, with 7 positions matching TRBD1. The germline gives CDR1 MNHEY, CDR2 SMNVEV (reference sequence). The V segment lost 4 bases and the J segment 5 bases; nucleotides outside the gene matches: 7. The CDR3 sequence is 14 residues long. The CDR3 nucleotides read TGTGCCAGCAGTTCCCAGGGGGTGAGATATGGCTACACCTTC. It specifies CASSSQGVRYGYTF.

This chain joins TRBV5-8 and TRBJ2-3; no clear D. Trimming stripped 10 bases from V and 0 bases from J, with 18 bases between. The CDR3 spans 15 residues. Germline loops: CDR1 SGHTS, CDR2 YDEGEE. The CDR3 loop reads CAADTRHSSTDTQYF. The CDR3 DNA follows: TGTGCCGCAGATACGAGACACTCTAGCACAGATACGCAGTATTTT.

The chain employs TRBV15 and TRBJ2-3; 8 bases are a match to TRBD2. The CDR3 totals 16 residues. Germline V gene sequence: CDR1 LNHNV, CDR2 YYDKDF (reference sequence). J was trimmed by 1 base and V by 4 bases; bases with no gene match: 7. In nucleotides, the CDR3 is TGTGCCACCAGCACTGGACTAGCTGGTGGCACAGATACGCAGTATTTT. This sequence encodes CATSTGLAGGTDTQYF.

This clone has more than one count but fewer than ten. Here the CDR3 DNA reads TGTGCCAGCAGTAAAGACGGACAGGGACTGGGCAATCAGCCCCAGCATTTT. This codes for CASSKDGQGLGNQPQHF. The chain employs TRBV6-1 and TRBJ1-5; TRBD1 aligns across 8 bases. The CDR3 has 17 amino acids. The germline CDR1 and CDR2 sequences are MNHNS and SASEGT. V dropped 5 bases and J dropped 2; count of bases not matched to a gene: 11.

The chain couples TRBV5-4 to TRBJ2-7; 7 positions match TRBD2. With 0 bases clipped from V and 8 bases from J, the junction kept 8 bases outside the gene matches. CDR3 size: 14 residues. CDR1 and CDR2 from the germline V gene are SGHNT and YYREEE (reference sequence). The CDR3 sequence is CASSLAAGDGKQYF. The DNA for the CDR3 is TGTGCCAGCAGCTTGGCGGCGGGGGACGGAAAGCAGTACTTC. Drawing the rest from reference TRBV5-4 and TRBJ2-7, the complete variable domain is ETGVTQSPTHLIKTRGQQVTLRCSSQSGHNTVSWYQQALGQGPQFIFQYYREEENGRGNFPPRFSGLQFPNYSSELNVNALELDDSALYLCASSLAAGDGKQYFGPGTRLTVT.

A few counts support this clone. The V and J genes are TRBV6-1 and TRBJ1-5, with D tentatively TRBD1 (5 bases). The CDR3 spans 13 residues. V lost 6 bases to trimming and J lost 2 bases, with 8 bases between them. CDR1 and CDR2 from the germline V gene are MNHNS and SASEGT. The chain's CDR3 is CASSLRGNQPQHF. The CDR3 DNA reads TGTGCCAGCAGCCTCAGGGGCAATCAGCCCCAGCATTTT.

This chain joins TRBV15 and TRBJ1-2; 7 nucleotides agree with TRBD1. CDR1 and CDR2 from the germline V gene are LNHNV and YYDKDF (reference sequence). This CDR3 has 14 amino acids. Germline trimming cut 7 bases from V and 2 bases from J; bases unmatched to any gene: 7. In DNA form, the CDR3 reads TGTGCCACCACCCAGACAGGGACCAACTATGGCTACACCTTC. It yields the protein CATTQTGTNYGYTF.